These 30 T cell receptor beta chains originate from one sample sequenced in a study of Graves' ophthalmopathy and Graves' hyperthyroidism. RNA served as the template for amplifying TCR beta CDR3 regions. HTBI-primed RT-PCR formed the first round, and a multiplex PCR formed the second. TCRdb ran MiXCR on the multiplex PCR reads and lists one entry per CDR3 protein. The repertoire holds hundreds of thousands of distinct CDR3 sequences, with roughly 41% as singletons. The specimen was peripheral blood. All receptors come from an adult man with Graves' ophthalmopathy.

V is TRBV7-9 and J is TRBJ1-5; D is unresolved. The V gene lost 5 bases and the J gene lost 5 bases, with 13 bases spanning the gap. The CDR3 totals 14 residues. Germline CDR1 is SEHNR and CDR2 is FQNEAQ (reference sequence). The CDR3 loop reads CASSTDQKYQPQHF. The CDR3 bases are TGTGCCAGCAGCACGGACCAGAAGTATCAGCCCCAGCATTTT.

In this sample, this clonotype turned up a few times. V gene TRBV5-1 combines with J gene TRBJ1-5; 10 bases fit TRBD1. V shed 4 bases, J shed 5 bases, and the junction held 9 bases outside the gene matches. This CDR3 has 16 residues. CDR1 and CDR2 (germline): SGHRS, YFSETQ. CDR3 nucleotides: TGCGCCAGCAGCCCTACACCCGGGACAGGGGATCAGCCCCAGCATTTT. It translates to CASSPTPGTGDQPQHF.

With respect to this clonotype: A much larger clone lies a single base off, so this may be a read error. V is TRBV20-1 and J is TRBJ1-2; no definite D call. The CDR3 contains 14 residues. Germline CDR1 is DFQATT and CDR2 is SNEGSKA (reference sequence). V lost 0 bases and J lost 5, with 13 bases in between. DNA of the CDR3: TGCAGTGCTAGAGATACCAAAGACCTGTATGGCTACACCTTC. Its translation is CSARDTKDLYGYTF.

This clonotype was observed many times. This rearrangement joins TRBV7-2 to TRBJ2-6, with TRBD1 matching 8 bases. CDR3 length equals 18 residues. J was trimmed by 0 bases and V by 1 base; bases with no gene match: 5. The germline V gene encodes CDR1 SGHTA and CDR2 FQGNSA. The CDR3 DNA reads TGTGCCAGCAGCTTAGTGGGGGACAGGAACTCTGGGGCCAACGTCCTGACTTTC. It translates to CASSLVGDRNSGANVLTF. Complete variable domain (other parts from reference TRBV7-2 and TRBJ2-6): GAGVSQSPSNKVTEKGKDVELRCDPISGHTALYWYRQSLGQGLEFLIYFQGNSAPDKSGLPSDRFSAERTGGSVSTLTIQRTQQEDSAVYLCASSLVGDRNSGANVLTFGAGSRLTVL.

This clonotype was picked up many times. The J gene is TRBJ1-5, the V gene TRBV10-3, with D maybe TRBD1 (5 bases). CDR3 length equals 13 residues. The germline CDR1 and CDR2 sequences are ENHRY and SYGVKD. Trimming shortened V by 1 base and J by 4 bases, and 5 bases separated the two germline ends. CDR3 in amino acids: CAISEWGNQPQHF. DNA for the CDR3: TGTGCCATCAGTGAGTGGGGGAATCAGCCCCAGCATTTT.

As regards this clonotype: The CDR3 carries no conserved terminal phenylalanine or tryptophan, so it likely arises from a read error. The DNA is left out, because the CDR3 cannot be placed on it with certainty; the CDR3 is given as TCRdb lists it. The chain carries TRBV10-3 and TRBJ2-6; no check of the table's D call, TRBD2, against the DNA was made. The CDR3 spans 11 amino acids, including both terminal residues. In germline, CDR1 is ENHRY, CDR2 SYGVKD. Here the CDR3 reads CAISPRTSTNT.

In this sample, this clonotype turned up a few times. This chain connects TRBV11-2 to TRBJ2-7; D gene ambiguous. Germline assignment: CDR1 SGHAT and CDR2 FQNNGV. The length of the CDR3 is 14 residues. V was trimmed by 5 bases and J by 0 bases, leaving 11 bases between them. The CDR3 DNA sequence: TGTGCCAGCAGCGTGAGCGTGACCTCCTACGAGCAGTACTTC. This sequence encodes CASSVSVTSYEQYF.

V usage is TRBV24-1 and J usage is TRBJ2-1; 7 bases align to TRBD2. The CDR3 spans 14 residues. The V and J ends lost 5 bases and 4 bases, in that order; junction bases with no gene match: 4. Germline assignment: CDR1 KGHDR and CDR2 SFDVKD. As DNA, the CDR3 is TGTGCCACCAGTGGGGAGGGCAATTACAATGAGCAGTTCTTC. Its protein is CATSGEGNYNEQFF.

CDR3 sequence reads: CASSETGTGDSSYEQYF. CDR3 coding DNA: TGTGCCAGCAGCGAAACCGGGACAGGGGACTCCTCCTACGAGCAGTACTTC. V is TRBV25-1 and J is TRBJ2-7; 10 bases agree with TRBD1. The V and J ends lost 6 bases and 0 bases, in that order; junction bases with no gene match: 11. The germline CDR1 and CDR2 sequences are MGHDK and SYGVNS. CDR3 size: 17 residues.

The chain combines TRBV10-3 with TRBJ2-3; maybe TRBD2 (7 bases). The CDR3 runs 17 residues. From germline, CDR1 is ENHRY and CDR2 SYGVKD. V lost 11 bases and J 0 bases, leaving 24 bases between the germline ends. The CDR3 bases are TGTGCCTCGGAGGGGGGGAACAGGGTGAGGAGCACAGATACGCAGTATTTT. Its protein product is CASEGGNRVRSTDTQYF.

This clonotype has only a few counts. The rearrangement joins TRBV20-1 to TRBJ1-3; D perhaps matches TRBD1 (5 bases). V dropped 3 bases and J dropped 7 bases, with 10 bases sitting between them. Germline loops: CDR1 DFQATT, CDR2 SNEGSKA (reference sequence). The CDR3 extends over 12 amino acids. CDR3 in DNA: TGCAGTGCTAGTAGGCAGGGCAACACCATATATTTT. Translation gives CSASRQGNTIYF.

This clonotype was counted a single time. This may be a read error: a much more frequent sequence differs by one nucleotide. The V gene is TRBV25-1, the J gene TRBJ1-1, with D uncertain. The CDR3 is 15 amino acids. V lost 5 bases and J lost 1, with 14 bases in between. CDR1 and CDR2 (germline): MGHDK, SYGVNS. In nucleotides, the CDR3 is TGTGCCAGCAGTTTGCATGTCACCCCGAACACTGAAGCTTTCTTT. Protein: CASSLHVTPNTEAFF.

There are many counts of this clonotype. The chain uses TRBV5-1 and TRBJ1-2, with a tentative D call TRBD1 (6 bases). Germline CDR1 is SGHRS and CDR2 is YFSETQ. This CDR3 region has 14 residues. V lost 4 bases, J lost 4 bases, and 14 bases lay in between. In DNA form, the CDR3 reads TGCGCCAGCAGCCCGCAACAGGGCGGCTATGGCTACACCTTC. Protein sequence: CASSPQQGGYGYTF.

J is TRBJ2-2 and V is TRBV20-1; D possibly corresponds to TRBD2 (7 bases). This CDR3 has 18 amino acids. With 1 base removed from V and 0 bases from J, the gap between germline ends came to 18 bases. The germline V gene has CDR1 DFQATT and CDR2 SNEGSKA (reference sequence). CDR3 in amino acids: CSARGDGRTDANTGELFF. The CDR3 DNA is TGCAGTGCTAGAGGGGACGGGAGGACAGATGCGAACACCGGGGAGCTGTTTTTT.

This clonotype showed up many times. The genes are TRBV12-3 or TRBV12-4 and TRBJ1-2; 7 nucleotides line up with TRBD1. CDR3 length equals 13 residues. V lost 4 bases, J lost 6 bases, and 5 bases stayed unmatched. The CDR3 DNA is TGTGCCAGCAGTTCCTTTACAGGGGATGGCTACACCTTC. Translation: CASSSFTGDGYTF.

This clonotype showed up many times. In DNA form, the CDR3 reads TGTGCCAGCCGCCGGGGGCGGCAAGAGACCCAGTACTTC. This gives the protein CASRRGRQETQYF. The chain has TRBV2 and TRBJ2-5; D is possibly TRBD1 or TRBD2 (6 bases each). V shed 8 bases and J shed 2 bases, with 12 bases lying between them. Germline CDR1 and CDR2: SNHLY and FYNNEI. The CDR3 contains 13 residues.

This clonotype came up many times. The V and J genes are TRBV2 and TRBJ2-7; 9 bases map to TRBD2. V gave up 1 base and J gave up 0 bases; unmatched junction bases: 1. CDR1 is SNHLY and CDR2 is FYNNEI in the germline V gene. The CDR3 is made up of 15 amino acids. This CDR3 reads CASSEGLAVSYEQYF. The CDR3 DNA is TGTGCCAGCAGTGAAGGACTAGCGGTCTCCTACGAGCAGTACTTC. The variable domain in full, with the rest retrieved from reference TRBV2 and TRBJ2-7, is EPEVTQTPSHQVTQMGQEVILRCVPISNHLYFYWYRQILGQKVEFLVSFYNNEISEKSEIFDDQFSVERPDGSNFTLKIRSTKLEDSAMYFCASSEGLAVSYEQYFGPGTRLTVT.

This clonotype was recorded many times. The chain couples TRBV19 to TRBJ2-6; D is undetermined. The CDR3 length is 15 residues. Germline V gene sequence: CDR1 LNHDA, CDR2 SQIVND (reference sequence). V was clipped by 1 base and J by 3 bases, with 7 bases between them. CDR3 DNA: TGTGCCAGTAGTATAGGGGAAGGTGGGGCCAACGTCCTGACTTTC. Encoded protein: CASSIGEGGANVLTF.

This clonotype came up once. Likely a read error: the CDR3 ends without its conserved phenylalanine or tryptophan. The CDR3 DNA sequence: TGCGCCAGCAGCCAAGACCTCACCCGGGACGCCCAAGAGACCCAGTACGTC. This translates into CASSQDLTRDAQETQYV. This chain uses TRBV4-3 with TRBJ2-5, with D perhaps assigned TRBD1 or TRBD2 (5 bases each). From germline, CDR1 is LGHNA and CDR2 YSLEER. The CDR3 contains 17 residues. V gave up 0 bases and J gave up 1 base, with 15 bases separating them.

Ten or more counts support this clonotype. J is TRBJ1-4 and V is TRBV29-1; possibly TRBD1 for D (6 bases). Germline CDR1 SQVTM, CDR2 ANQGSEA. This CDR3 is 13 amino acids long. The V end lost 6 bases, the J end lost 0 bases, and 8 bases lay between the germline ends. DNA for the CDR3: TGCAGCGTGGGACAAGCAACTAATGAAAAACTGTTTTTT. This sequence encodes CSVGQATNEKLFF.

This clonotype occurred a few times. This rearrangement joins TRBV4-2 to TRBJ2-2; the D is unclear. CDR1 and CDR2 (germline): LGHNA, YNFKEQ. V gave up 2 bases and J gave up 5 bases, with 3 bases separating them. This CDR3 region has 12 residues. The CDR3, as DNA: TGTGCCAGCAGCCAAACAACCGGGGAGCTGTTTTTT. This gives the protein CASSQTTGELFF.

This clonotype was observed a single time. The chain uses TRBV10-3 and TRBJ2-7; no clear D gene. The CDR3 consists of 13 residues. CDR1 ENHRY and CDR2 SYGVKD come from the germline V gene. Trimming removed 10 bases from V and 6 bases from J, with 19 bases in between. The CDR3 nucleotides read TGTGCCAGCAGCCAAGAAGGAGACTGCGAGCAGTACTTC. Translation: CASSQEGDCEQYF.

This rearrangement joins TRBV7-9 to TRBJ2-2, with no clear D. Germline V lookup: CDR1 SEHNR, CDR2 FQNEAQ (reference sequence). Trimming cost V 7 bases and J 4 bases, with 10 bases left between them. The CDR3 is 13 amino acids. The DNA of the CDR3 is TGTGCCAGCAACCCGGACCCCACCGGGGAGCTGTTTTTT. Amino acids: CASNPDPTGELFF.

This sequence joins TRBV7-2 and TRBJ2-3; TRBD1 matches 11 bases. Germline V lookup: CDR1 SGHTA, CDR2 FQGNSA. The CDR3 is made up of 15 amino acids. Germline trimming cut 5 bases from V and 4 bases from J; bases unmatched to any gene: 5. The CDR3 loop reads CASSLGQGGADTQYF. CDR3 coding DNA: TGTGCCAGCAGCCTGGGACAGGGGGGCGCAGATACGCAGTATTTT. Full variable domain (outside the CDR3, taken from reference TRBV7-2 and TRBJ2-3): GAGVSQSPSNKVTEKGKDVELRCDPISGHTALYWYRQSLGQGLEFLIYFQGNSAPDKSGLPSDRFSAERTGGSVSTLTIQRTQQEDSAVYLCASSLGQGGADTQYFGPGTRLTVL.

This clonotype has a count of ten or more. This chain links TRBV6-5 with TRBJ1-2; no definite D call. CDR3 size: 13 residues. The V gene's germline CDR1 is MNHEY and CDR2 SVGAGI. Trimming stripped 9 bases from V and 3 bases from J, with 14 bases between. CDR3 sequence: CASKDTIDYGYTF. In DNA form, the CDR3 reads TGTGCCAGTAAAGATACCATTGACTATGGCTACACCTTC.

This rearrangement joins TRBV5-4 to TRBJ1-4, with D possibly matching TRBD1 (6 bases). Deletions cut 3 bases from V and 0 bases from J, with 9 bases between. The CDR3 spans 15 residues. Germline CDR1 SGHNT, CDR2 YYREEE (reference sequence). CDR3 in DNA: TGTGCCAGCAGCTCCGGGGGGCCAACTAATGAAAAACTGTTTTTT. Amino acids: CASSSGGPTNEKLFF. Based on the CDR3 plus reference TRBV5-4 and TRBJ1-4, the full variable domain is ETGVTQSPTHLIKTRGQQVTLRCSSQSGHNTVSWYQQALGQGPQFIFQYYREEENGRGNFPPRFSGLQFPNYSSELNVNALELDDSALYLCASSSGGPTNEKLFFGSGTQLSVL.

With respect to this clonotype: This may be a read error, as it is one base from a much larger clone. The CDR3 bases are TGTGCCAGCAGCGTTGTGGGCGCGAACGCCGGGGAGCTGTTTTTT. It encodes CASSVVGANAGELFF. V is TRBV9 and J is TRBJ2-2; D remains ambiguous. Germline V CDR1 and CDR2: SGDLS, YYNGEE. The CDR3 runs 15 residues.

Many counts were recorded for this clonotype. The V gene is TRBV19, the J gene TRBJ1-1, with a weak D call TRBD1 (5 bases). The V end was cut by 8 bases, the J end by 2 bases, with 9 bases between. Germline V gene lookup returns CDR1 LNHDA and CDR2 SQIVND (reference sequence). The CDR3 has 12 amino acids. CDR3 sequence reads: CASGDRNTEAFF. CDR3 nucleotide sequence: TGTGCCAGTGGCGACAGAAACACTGAAGCTTTCTTT.

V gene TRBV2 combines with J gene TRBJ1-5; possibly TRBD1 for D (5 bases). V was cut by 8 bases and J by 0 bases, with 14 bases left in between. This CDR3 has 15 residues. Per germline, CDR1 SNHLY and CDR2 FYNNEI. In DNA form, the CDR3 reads TGTGCCAGCGCCGAGGGGTCTGGTAGCAATCAGCCCCAGCATTTT. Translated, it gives CASAEGSGSNQPQHF.

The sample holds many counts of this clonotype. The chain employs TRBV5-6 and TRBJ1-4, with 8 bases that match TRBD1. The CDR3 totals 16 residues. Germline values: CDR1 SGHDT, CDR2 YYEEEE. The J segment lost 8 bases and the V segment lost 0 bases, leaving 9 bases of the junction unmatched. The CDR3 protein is CASSLDRRGLWEKLFF. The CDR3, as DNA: TGTGCCAGCAGCTTGGACCGCAGGGGGCTGTGGGAAAAACTGTTTTTT.